This record covers a single T cell receptor (beta chain). The data were obtained in a study of blood T cell repertoires in COVID-19. Across the study: The study drew acute and convalescent COVID-19 samples from the United States, Italy and Spain. Sources were T cells, B-cell-depleted T cells, or PBMCs; the material itself was cDNA or gDNA.

Per the study methods: Scientists estimated how many nucleated cells there were by amplifying reference gene primers. TCRdb keeps only in-frame clones here, not all; method: immunoSEQ multiplex PCR. V and J calls and clone size come straight from that table; D and trimming were deduced from the DNA. This repertoire shows about 350,000 clones, more than 75% found once; its top ten account for 2.5% to 4%. Germline V lookup: CDR1 SEHNR, CDR2 FQNEAQ (reference sequence). The ends lost 5 bases at V and 3 bases at J; junction bases unmatched: 5. The CDR3 is 15 residues long. Sequencing was performed on peripheral blood. This chain uses TRBV7-9 with TRBJ2-5, with 11 bases matching TRBD2. The TCR was taken from a woman aged 18-30 years who had recovered from COVID-19. The DNA of the CDR3 is TGTGCCAGCAGCCGGCCGGGACTAGCGGAAGAGACCCAGTACTTC. This gives the protein CASSRPGLAEETQYF. Supplemented by reference TRBV7-9 and TRBJ2-5, the full variable domain reads DTGVSQNPRHKITKRGQNVTFRCDPISEHNRLYWYRQTLGQGPEFLTYFQNEAQLEKSRLLSDRFSAERPKGSFSTLEIQRTEQGDSAMYLCASSRPGLAEETQYFGPGTRLLVL.